Below, 28 T cell receptor beta chains from the same sample are listed, as sequenced in a study of control samples from healthy donors and cancer patients (dated by TCRdb to 2018 to 2020). The method was the immunoSEQ multiplex PCR assay. TCRdb obtained this table from immuneACCESS and retained in-frame rearrangements with V and J assigned. These tables miss some clones; where compared with another copy, unresolved V genes account for less than half of the shortfall, and the remainder is unexplained. This sample gives approximately 130,000 clones in total; 87% of them show up just once. The leading ten clones occupy 2.9% of the sample. The specimen sequenced was blood. Receptors were obtained from a man aged 60 to 69 in good health.

The chain has TRBV20-1 and TRBJ2-7; D unresolved. From germline, CDR1 is DFQATT and CDR2 SNEGSKA (reference sequence). V was trimmed by 1 base and J by 4 bases, leaving 5 bases between them. This CDR3 region has 11 residues. This CDR3 is CSARVVYEQYF. For the CDR3, the DNA is TGCAGTGCTAGAGTAGTGTACGAGCAGTACTTC.

This clone was seen a single time. The chain joins TRBV28 to TRBJ1-2; D ambiguous. V lost 1 base and J 1 base, leaving 4 bases between the germline ends. The CDR3 contains 13 residues. The germline CDR1 and CDR2 sequences are MDHEN and SYDVKM. The CDR3 loop reads CASSLSLNYGYTF. Written as DNA, the CDR3 is TGTGCCAGCAGTTTATCCCTTAACTATGGCTACACCTTC.

The chain has TRBV2 and TRBJ1-2; D not certain. The CDR3 sequence is 14 residues long. CDR1 is SNHLY and CDR2 is FYNNEI in the germline V gene. Between the trimmed V and J ends, which lost 4 bases and 5 bases, there was a span of 14 bases. The CDR3 spells CASSANPGIYGYTF. CDR3 nucleotides: TGTGCCAGCAGTGCGAACCCAGGCATTTATGGCTACACCTTC. The full variable domain, completed using reference TRBV2 and TRBJ1-2, is EPEVTQTPSHQVTQMGQEVILRCVPISNHLYFYWYRQILGQKVEFLVSFYNNEISEKSEIFDDQFSVERPDGSNFTLKIRSTKLEDSAMYFCASSANPGIYGYTFGSGTRLTVV.

V gene TRBV30 combines with J gene TRBJ1-1; D unclear. Germline CDR1 GTSNPN, CDR2 SVGIG (reference sequence). The V end lost 0 bases, the J end lost 5 bases, and 4 bases lay between the germline ends. There are 11 residues in the CDR3. The CDR3 sequence: CAWSVFTEAFF. CDR3 nucleotides: TGTGCCTGGAGTGTATTTACTGAAGCTTTCTTT.

The chain joins TRBV27 to TRBJ1-2; possible D gene TRBD1, 5 bases. V was clipped by 4 bases and J by 8 bases, with 14 bases between them. Germline V gene lookup returns CDR1 MNHEY and CDR2 SMNVEV (reference sequence). The CDR3 is 13 residues long. This CDR3 reads CASSSQGGWGYTF. In DNA form, the CDR3 reads TGTGCCAGCAGTTCTCAGGGTGGTTGGGGCTACACCTTC.

The sample holds a few counts of this clone. The chain employs TRBV18 and TRBJ1-4, with 8 nucleotides matching TRBD1. The germline gives CDR1 KGHSH, CDR2 LQKENI. This CDR3 is built from 14 residues. V was pared by 6 bases and J by 3 bases, with 3 bases of the junction left unmatched. The CDR3 spells CASSRGQANEKLFF. The CDR3 region has the DNA TGTGCCAGCTCGCGGGGACAGGCTAATGAAAAACTGTTTTTT.

The chain has TRBV28 and TRBJ2-7; 7 bases match TRBD1. CDR1 MDHEN and CDR2 SYDVKM come from the germline V gene. This CDR3 has 15 amino acids. The trim removed 3 bases at V and 1 base at J, leaving 6 bases unmatched. The CDR3 sequence: CASSFISGQSYEQYF. DNA for the CDR3: TGTGCCAGCAGTTTCATATCGGGACAGTCCTACGAGCAGTACTTC.

V and J are TRBV6-1 and TRBJ1-2; tentatively, D is TRBD1 (5 bases). Between the trimmed V and J ends, which lost 1 base and 3 bases, there was a span of 12 bases. The CDR3 loop spans 15 amino acids. Germline V gene lookup returns CDR1 MNHNS and CDR2 SASEGT. The CDR3 DNA follows: TGTGCCAGCAGTGAAGGGGGGGTTTTTGACTATGGCTACACCTTC. Translated: CASSEGGVFDYGYTF.

This rearrangement joins TRBV2 to TRBJ2-5, with D perhaps being TRBD1 or TRBD2 (5 bases each). The ends were cut back, 7 bases at V and 1 base at J, with 10 bases in the middle. Germline V CDR1 and CDR2: SNHLY, FYNNEI. This CDR3 region has 13 residues. The CDR3, as DNA: TGTGCCAGCAATCGGGGCCTCCAAGAGACCCAGTACTTC. This codes for CASNRGLQETQYF.

The gene calls are TRBV24-1 and TRBJ1-1; the D gene is possibly TRBD1 (6 bases). The CDR3 runs to 15 residues. The germline V gene encodes CDR1 KGHDR and CDR2 SFDVKD. Trimming took off 7 bases at V and 1 base at J, with 15 bases between the two ends. CDR3 in DNA: TGTGCCACCAGGGGGGCAGGAATAGGGAACACTGAAGCTTTCTTT. Encoded protein: CATRGAGIGNTEAFF.

J is TRBJ2-5 and V is TRBV27; TRBD2 is a possible D gene (7 bases). Per the germline V gene, CDR1 is MNHEY and CDR2 is SMNVEV (reference sequence). The CDR3 has 12 amino acids. V was pared by 6 bases and J by 7 bases, with 12 bases between. The CDR3 nucleotides are TGTGCCAGCAGGGGGGGGGCTCGGACCCAGTACTTC. Its translation: CASRGGARTQYF.

The table lists this clone with a count of one. The chain is built from TRBV28 and TRBJ1-1, with no clear D. V dropped 3 bases and J dropped 3 bases, with 8 bases sitting between them. The CDR3 extends over 13 amino acids. Germline CDR1 and CDR2: MDHEN and SYDVKM. The CDR3 region is CASSFRPHTEAFF. CDR3 in DNA: TGTGCCAGCAGTTTTCGCCCTCACACTGAAGCTTTCTTT.

The CDR3 loop reads CASIPHQGLVGEAFF. In DNA form, the CDR3 reads TGTGCCAGCATCCCTCACCAGGGCCTCGTTGGTGAAGCTTTCTTT. V gene TRBV6-2 or TRBV6-3 combines with J gene TRBJ1-1; D might be TRBD1 (5 bases). V dropped 7 bases and J dropped 7 bases, with 22 bases sitting between them. The germline CDR1 and CDR2 sequences are MNHEY and SVGEGT. This CDR3 spans 15 amino acids.

The chain recombines TRBV7-8 with TRBJ1-1; TRBD1 matches 9 bases. The CDR3 consists of 15 residues. The germline V gene has CDR1 SGHVS and CDR2 FQNEAQ. Unmatched junction bases numbered 4, after V lost 1 base and J lost 4 bases. CDR3 sequence reads: CASSLDRGPVTEAFF. CDR3 bases: TGTGCCAGCAGCTTAGACAGGGGGCCTGTCACTGAAGCTTTCTTT.

V is TRBV7-2 and J is TRBJ1-4, with 8 bases fitting TRBD1. Trimming took 1 base from V and 7 from J; bases not matched to a gene: 5. CDR3 size: 15 residues. Germline V gene data show CDR1 as SGHTA and CDR2 as FQGNSA. CDR3 nucleotides: TGTGCCAGCAGCTTAGGGACAGGGTCGGGTGAAAAACTGTTTTTT. Amino acid sequence: CASSLGTGSGEKLFF.

There are a few counts of this clone. This chain connects TRBV27 to TRBJ1-3, with a tentative D call TRBD1 (6 bases). CDR1 is MNHEY, CDR2 SMNVEV, per germline (reference sequence). V lost 4 bases and J 2 bases, leaving 12 bases between the germline ends. CDR3 length: 15 amino acids. CDR3 DNA sequence: TGTGCCAGCAGTTCAAGAAACAGGGCTGGAAACACCATATATTTT. Amino acids: CASSSRNRAGNTIYF.

The rearrangement joins TRBV2 to TRBJ2-4; D remains unclear. CDR3 length: 14 residues. V lost 4 bases and J 3 bases, leaving 10 bases between the germline ends. Per the germline V gene, CDR1 is SNHLY and CDR2 is FYNNEI. CDR3 in DNA: TGTGCCAGCAGTGCCGACGGATACAAAAACATTCAGTACTTC. It is translated as CASSADGYKNIQYF.

This clone showed up just once. The chain combines TRBV28 with TRBJ1-1; D not resolved. Germline V gene sequence: CDR1 MDHEN, CDR2 SYDVKM. The CDR3 is 11 amino acids. Deletions cut 11 bases from V and 1 base from J, with 8 bases between. The CDR3 bases are TGTGCCGCCTTGGGGAACACTGAAGCTTTCTTT. It codes for CAALGNTEAFF.

This chain joins TRBV9 and TRBJ1-3; D call uncertain. This CDR3 contains 15 residues. CDR1 and CDR2 (germline): SGDLS, YYNGEE. Trimming took off 0 bases at V and 3 bases at J, with 10 bases between the two ends. The CDR3: CASSVEGTYGNTIYF. The CDR3 nucleotides read TGTGCCAGCAGCGTAGAGGGTACTTATGGAAACACCATATATTTT.

The chain recombines TRBV21-1 with TRBJ1-2. TRBV21-1 is assigned pseudogene status. CDR3 length: 16 residues. CDR3 sequence: CASSKSDGRANYGYTF. CDR3 in DNA: TGTGCCAGCAGCAAAAGTGACGGGCGGGCTAACTATGGCTACACCTTC.

Only one count was recorded for this clone. J is TRBJ1-2 and V is TRBV19; TRBD1 aligns across 8 bases. Germline CDR1 LNHDA, CDR2 SQIVND (reference sequence). Trimming removed 5 bases from V and 7 bases from J; junction bases left unmatched: 6. CDR3 length: 13 amino acids. The CDR3 DNA sequence: TGTGCCAGTAGTCCACGGACAGGGCTTGGCTACACCTTC. Translation: CASSPRTGLGYTF.

This chain connects TRBV30 to TRBJ1-4, with a tentative D call TRBD1 (6 bases). V was cut by 1 base and J by 4 bases, with 13 bases left in between. Germline-derived CDR1 and CDR2 are GTSNPN and SVGIG (reference sequence). The CDR3 has 15 residues. The CDR3 loop reads CAWSGGTGYNEKLFF. The CDR3 DNA is TGTGCCTGGAGTGGAGGTACAGGGTATAATGAAAAACTGTTTTTT.

The V call is TRBV19, the J call TRBJ1-5; TRBD1 is a possible D gene (6 bases). Trimming pared 10 bases from V and 7 bases from J, leaving 17 bases between. This CDR3 contains 13 residues. The germline CDR1 and CDR2 sequences are LNHDA and SQIVND (reference sequence). CDR3 sequence (DNA): TGTGCCACCCGAACGGGGACATCACAGCCCCAGCATTTT. This translates into CATRTGTSQPQHF. The complete variable domain, with remaining parts taken from reference TRBV19 and TRBJ1-5, reads DGGITQSPKYLFRKEGQNVTLSCEQNLNHDAMYWYRQDPGQGLRLIYYSQIVNDFQKGDIAEGYSVSREKKESFPLTVTSAQKNPTAFYLCATRTGTSQPQHFGDGTRLSIL.

This chain links TRBV30 with TRBJ1-3; D not certain. Germline CDR1 is GTSNPN and CDR2 is SVGIG (reference sequence). V was shortened by 2 bases and J by 3 bases, with 5 bases between the two germline ends. The CDR3 is made up of 12 amino acids. The DNA for the CDR3 is TGTGCCTGGAGTCCCCGTGGAAACACCATATATTTT. It translates to CAWSPRGNTIYF.

The rearrangement links TRBV18 to TRBJ2-7; no reliable D call. From germline, CDR1 is KGHSH and CDR2 LQKENI. This CDR3 region has 12 residues. V was cut by 5 bases and J by 4 bases, with 9 bases left in between. In DNA, the CDR3 is TGTGCCAGCTCAACCGGACGTTACGAGCAGTACTTC. Translated, it gives CASSTGRYEQYF.

The genes are TRBV2 and TRBJ1-5; TRBD1 might be the D (6 bases). Looked up from germline, CDR1 is SNHLY and CDR2 is FYNNEI. The V and J ends lost 6 bases and 0 bases respectively, with 12 bases between them. This CDR3 comprises 15 residues. The CDR3 here is CASSLGQNSNQPQHF. The DNA for the CDR3 is TGTGCCAGCAGCCTAGGACAGAATAGCAATCAGCCCCAGCATTTT.

The chain is built from TRBV18 and TRBJ2-3; TRBD2 matches at 10 bases. The CDR3 is made up of 19 amino acids. Trimming removed 1 base from V and 0 bases from J; junction bases left unmatched: 10. CDR1 is KGHSH, CDR2 LQKENI, per germline. The DNA for the CDR3 is TGTGCCAGCTCACCACAGCGGGGGGGCCGCGGCTTAAGCACAGATACGCAGTATTTT. It yields the protein CASSPQRGGRGLSTDTQYF.

The chain uses TRBV5-4 and TRBJ2-7; tentatively, D is TRBD1 (6 bases). The CDR3 spans 14 residues. Per germline, CDR1 SGHNT and CDR2 YYREEE (reference sequence). V gave up 1 base and J gave up 3 bases, with 11 bases separating them. This CDR3 reads CASSLSTGNYEQYF. CDR3 coding DNA: TGTGCCAGCAGCTTGTCAACAGGGAACTACGAGCAGTACTTC.